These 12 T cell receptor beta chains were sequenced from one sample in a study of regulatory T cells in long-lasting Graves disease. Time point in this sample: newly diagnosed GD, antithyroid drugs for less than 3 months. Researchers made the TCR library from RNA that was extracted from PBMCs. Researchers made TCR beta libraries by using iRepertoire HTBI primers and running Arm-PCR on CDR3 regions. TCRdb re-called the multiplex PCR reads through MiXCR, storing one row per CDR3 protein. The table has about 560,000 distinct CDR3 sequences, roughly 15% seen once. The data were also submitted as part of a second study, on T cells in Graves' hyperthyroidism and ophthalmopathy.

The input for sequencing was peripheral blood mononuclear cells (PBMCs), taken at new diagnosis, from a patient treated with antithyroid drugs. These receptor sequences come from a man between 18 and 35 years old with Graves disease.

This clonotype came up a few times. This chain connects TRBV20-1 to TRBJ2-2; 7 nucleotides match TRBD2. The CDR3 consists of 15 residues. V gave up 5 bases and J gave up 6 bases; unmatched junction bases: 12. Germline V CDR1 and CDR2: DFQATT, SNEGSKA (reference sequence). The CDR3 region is CSAFGGNIDAGELFF. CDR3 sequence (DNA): TGCAGTGCTTTCGGGGGGAATATCGACGCCGGGGAGCTGTTTTTT.

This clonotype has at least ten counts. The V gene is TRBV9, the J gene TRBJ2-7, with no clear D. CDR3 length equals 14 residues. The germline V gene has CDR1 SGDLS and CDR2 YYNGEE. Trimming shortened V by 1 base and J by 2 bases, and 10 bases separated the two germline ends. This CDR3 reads CASSVSPSPYEQYF. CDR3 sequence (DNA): TGTGCCAGCAGCGTATCCCCTTCACCCTACGAGCAGTACTTC. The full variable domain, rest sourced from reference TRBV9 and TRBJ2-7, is DSGVTQTPKHLITATGQRVTLRCSPRSGDLSVYWYQQSLDQGLQFLIQYYNGEERAKGNILERFSAQQFPDLHSELNLSSLELGDSALYFCASSVSPSPYEQYFGPGTRLTVT.

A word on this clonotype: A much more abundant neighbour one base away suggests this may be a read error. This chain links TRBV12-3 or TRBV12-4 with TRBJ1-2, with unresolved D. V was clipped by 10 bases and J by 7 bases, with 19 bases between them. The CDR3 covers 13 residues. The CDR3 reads CAIKLGLQTGYTF. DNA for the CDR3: TGTGCCATCAAACTTGGACTGCAGACTGGCTACACCTTC.

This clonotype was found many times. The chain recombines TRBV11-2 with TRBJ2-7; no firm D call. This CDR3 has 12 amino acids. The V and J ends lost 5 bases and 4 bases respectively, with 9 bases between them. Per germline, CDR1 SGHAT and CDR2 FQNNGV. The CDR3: CASSPLRYEQYF. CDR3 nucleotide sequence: TGTGCCAGCAGCCCTTTAAGGTACGAGCAGTACTTC.

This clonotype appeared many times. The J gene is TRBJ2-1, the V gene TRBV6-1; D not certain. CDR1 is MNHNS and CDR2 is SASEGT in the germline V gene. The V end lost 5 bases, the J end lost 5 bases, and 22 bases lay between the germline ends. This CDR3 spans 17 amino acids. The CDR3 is CASSKARADQADNEQFF. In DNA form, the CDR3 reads TGTGCCAGCAGTAAGGCCCGCGCGGACCAGGCGGACAATGAGCAGTTCTTC.

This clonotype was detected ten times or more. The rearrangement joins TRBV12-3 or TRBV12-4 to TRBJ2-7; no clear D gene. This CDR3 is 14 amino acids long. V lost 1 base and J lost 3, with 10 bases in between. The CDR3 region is CASSLEGRFYEQYF. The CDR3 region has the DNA TGTGCCAGCAGTTTAGAGGGCAGATTCTACGAGCAGTACTTC.

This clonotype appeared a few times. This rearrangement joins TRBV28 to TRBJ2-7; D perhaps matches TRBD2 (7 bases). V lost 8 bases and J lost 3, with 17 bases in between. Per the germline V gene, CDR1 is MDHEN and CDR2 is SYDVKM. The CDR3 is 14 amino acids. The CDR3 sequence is CASRWGGQVYEQYF. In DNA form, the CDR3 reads TGTGCCAGCCGCTGGGGGGGGCAGGTCTACGAGCAGTACTTC.

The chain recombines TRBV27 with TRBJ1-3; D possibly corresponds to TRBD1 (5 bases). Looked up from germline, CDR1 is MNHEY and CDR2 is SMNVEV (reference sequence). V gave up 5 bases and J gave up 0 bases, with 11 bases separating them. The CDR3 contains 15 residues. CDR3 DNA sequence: TGTGCCAGCAGTACGACAGCCGACTCTGGAAACACCATATATTTT. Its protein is CASSTTADSGNTIYF.

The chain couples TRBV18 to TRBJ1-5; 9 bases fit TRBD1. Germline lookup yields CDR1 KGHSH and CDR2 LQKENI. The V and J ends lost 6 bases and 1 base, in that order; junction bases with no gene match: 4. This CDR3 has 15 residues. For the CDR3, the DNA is TGTGCCAGCTCTGCACAGGGGGCGAGCAATCAGCCCCAGCATTTT. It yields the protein CASSAQGASNQPQHF. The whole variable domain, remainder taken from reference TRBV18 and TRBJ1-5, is NAGVMQNPRHLVRRRGQEARLRCSPMKGHSHVYWYRQLPEEGLKFMVYLQKENIIDESGMPKERFSAEFPKEGPSILRIQQVVRGDSAAYFCASSAQGASNQPQHFGDGTRLSIL.

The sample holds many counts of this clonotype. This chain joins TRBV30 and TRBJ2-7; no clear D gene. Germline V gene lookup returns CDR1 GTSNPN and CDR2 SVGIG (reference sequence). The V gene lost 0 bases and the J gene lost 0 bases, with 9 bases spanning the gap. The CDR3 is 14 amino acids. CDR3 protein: CAWSVGRNSYEQYF. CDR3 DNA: TGTGCCTGGAGTGTCGGCAGAAACTCCTACGAGCAGTACTTC.

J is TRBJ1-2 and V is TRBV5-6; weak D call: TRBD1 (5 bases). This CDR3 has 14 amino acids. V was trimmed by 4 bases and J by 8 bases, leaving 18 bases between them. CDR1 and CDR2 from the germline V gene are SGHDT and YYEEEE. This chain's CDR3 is CASSRWGGLVGYTF. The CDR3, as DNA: TGTGCCAGCAGCCGCTGGGGGGGACTGGTAGGCTACACCTTC.

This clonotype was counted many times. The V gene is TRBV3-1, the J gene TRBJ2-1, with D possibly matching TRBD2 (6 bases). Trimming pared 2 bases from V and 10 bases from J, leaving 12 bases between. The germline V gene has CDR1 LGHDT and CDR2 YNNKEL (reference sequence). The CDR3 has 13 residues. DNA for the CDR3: TGTGCCAGCAGCCAATTACGGGACTCCGAGCAGTTCTTC. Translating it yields CASSQLRDSEQFF.